This T cell receptor beta chain was obtained from a study of blood T cell repertoires in COVID-19. Individuals aged roughly 18 to 90 years were recruited from around 22 US areas. Generated by immunoSEQ multiplex PCR, the TCRdb table keeps only in-frame clones and is missing some. The table has 150,000 to 200,000 clones, 88% seen once. In germline, CDR1 is MNHEY, CDR2 SVGEGT. CDR3 length: 15 amino acids. The V and J ends lost 2 bases and 0 bases respectively, with 10 bases between them. The specimen was PBMCs or T cells enriched from blood (not recorded which). The receptor was isolated from a woman between 45 and 65 years old who had recovered from COVID-19. The chain is built from TRBV6-2 or TRBV6-3 and TRBJ1-1; maybe TRBD1 (5 bases). The CDR3 region has the DNA TGTGCCAGCAGTTACGGTCGACAGATGAACACTGAAGCTTTCTTT. It translates to CASSYGRQMNTEAFF.